This T cell receptor (beta chain) was documented in a study of cytomegalovirus exposure and HLA in healthy donors. Study at large: An analysis done earlier identified almost 120 million unique TCR beta sequences from about 180 million T cells. Findings and limits, study-wide: Analyses of presence and absence presupposed an approximately uniform sequencing depth across donors.

The CDR3 covers 18 residues. V was pared by 1 base and J by 1 base, with 8 bases of the junction left unmatched. CDR1 is LNHDA and CDR2 is SQIVND in the germline V gene (reference sequence). The sample holds a few counts of this clone. Its antigen is as yet unknown. A multiplex PCR was run with 60 Vbeta primers and 13 Jbeta primers. The table came from immunoSEQ multiplex PCR; TCRdb's copy has only in-frame clones and leaves some out. This table holds under 150,000 clones, 70% to 80% found once. Sequencing input: PBMCs. The rearrangement joins TRBV19 to TRBJ2-2; 8 nucleotides match TRBD2. The receptor was derived from a man between 18 and 35 years old in good health and CMV-seronegative. The CDR3 DNA reads as TGTGCCAGTAGTATAGGTCTTAGCGGGGCCCTGAACACCGGGGAGCTGTTTTTT. Translated, it gives CASSIGLSGALNTGELFF. Drawing the rest from reference TRBV19 and TRBJ2-2, the complete variable domain is DGGITQSPKYLFRKEGQNVTLSCEQNLNHDAMYWYRQDPGQGLRLIYYSQIVNDFQKGDIAEGYSVSREKKESFPLTVTSAQKNPTAFYLCASSIGLSGALNTGELFFGEGSRLTVL.